The 5 T cell receptor beta chains below come from one sample, sequenced in a study of shared clonotypes between healthy human individuals. The repertoire was sequenced with immunoSEQ multiplex PCR; TCRdb's copy has only in-frame clones and lacks some. The table lists approximately 710,000 clones, 90% of them singletons. What was sequenced was memory CD8+ T cells from PBMCs. The sample's subset: CD45RO+ cells pooled with CCR7-negative TemRA cells. The receptors shown here come from a young man in good health. Some clones in this sample may be carry-over from other donors' samples.

The rearrangement uses TRBV27 and TRBJ2-7; TRBD2 might be the D (5 bases). The CDR3 totals 12 residues. V lost 5 bases and J lost 7, with 12 bases in between. Germline V gives CDR1 MNHEY, CDR2 SMNVEV (reference sequence). The CDR3: CASSPLGVEQYF. CDR3 coding DNA: TGTGCCAGCAGTCCCCTCGGGGTTGAGCAGTACTTC.

The gene calls are TRBV14 and TRBJ2-7; 7 bases align to TRBD1. This CDR3 comprises 13 residues. J lost 8 bases, V lost 4 bases, and 8 bases had no gene match. The V gene's germline CDR1 is SGHDN and CDR2 FVKESK. DNA for the CDR3: TGTGCCAGCAGCCCGACGACGACAGGGCAGCAGTACTTC. This sequence encodes CASSPTTTGQQYF.

The rearrangement links TRBV28 to TRBJ2-3; D gene ambiguous. CDR3 length: 14 residues. Trimming left V 4 bases short and J 4 bases short, with 12 bases between. The V gene's germline CDR1 is MDHEN and CDR2 SYDVKM. Written as DNA, the CDR3 is TGTGCCAGCAGTTCCGCGGATCGGGCAGATACGCAGTATTTT. Translating gives CASSSADRADTQYF.

The J gene is TRBJ2-7, the V gene TRBV6-5; D is ambiguous. Looked up from germline, CDR1 is MNHEY and CDR2 is SVGAGI. Trimming removed 2 bases from V and 0 bases from J, with 11 bases in between. The CDR3 is made up of 15 amino acids. The CDR3 DNA reads as TGTGCCAGCAGTTACGGGGTTCACTCCTCCTACGAGCAGTACTTC. It specifies CASSYGVHSSYEQYF.

The chain recombines TRBV7-9 with TRBJ2-6; TRBD1 matches 9 bases. V was clipped by 5 bases and J by 0 bases; unmatched bases: 8. Germline V gene data show CDR1 as SEHNR and CDR2 as FQNEAQ (reference sequence). The CDR3 is 18 amino acids. CDR3 region: CASSKRGTGFSGANVLTF. As DNA, the CDR3 is TGTGCCAGCAGCAAAAGGGGGACAGGGTTCTCTGGGGCCAACGTCCTGACTTTC.